This T cell receptor (beta chain) came from a study of blood T cell repertoires in COVID-19. Study as a whole: Samples taken during acute and convalescent COVID-19 were collected in the United States, Italy and Spain. T cells, B-cell-depleted T cells, or PBMCs provided the cDNA or gDNA that served as material.

Participants were placed into cohorts based on the clinical history they reported. Original processing notes: Amplification with reference gene primers provided the estimates of nucleated cell counts. Measured with immunoSEQ multiplex PCR; TCRdb has only the in-frame clones, and not every one. That table supplies the V and J calls and clone size; D and trimming were determined from the DNA. This sample has roughly 430,000 clones; roughly 86% occur once, and the top ten carry roughly 2%. Germline CDR1 is SQVTM and CDR2 is ANQGSEA. The CDR3 covers 14 residues. The junction had 14 bases not matched to a gene; V was cut back by 6 bases and J by 7 bases.

The V gene is TRBV29-1, the J gene TRBJ1-2; 7 bases map to TRBD1. The sequenced material came from PBMCs or T cells enriched from blood (not recorded which). This clonotype was sampled from a woman aged 35 to 49 with acute COVID-19. Here the CDR3 DNA reads TGCAGCGTGGCGACAGGGTCAAATCCTGCTGGCTACACCTTC. Translation: CSVATGSNPAGYTF.